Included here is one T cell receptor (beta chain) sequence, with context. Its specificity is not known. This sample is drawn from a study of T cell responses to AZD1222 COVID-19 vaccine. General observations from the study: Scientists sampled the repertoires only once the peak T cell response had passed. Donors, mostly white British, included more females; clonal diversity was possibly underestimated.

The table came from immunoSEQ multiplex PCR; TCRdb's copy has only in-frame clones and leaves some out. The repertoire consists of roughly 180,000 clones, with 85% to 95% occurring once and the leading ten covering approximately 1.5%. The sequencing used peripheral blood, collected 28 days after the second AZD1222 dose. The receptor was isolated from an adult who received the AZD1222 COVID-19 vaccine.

The CDR3 DNA follows: TGTGCCAGCGCCCTAGGACAGGATGCCTATGGCTACACCTTC. It is translated as CASALGQDAYGYTF. The chain couples TRBV19 to TRBJ1-2; 7 bases are a match to TRBD1. V trimming: 9 bases; J trimming: 4 bases; junction bases outside the gene matches: 11. The length of the CDR3 is 14 residues. Germline assignment: CDR1 LNHDA and CDR2 SQIVND (reference sequence).